This T cell receptor (beta chain) was profiled in a study of blood T cell repertoires in COVID-19. Study-level background: Samples of COVID-19 (acute and convalescent) were obtained from the United States, Italy and Spain.

Germline assignment: CDR1 SGHTA and CDR2 FQGTGA. This CDR3 spans 16 amino acids. The V gene end was trimmed by 8 bases and the J gene end by 4 bases; junction bases not matched to a gene: 13. This clone has just one count. Some clones are missing from TCRdb's copy, which holds only in-frame ones; the method was immunoSEQ multiplex PCR. Counted here are 120,000 to 150,000 clones, roughly 89% occurring once; the ten biggest clones make up about 1.6%. The chain joins TRBV7-3 to TRBJ2-5; 10 nucleotides match TRBD2. Sequenced: peripheral blood. The receptor was isolated from a human donor in a cohort sampled during active COVID-19. The CDR3 loop is CASSGSGGAVGETQYF. The CDR3 bases are TGTGCCAGCTCTGGCAGCGGGGGGGCGGTTGGAGAGACCCAGTACTTC.